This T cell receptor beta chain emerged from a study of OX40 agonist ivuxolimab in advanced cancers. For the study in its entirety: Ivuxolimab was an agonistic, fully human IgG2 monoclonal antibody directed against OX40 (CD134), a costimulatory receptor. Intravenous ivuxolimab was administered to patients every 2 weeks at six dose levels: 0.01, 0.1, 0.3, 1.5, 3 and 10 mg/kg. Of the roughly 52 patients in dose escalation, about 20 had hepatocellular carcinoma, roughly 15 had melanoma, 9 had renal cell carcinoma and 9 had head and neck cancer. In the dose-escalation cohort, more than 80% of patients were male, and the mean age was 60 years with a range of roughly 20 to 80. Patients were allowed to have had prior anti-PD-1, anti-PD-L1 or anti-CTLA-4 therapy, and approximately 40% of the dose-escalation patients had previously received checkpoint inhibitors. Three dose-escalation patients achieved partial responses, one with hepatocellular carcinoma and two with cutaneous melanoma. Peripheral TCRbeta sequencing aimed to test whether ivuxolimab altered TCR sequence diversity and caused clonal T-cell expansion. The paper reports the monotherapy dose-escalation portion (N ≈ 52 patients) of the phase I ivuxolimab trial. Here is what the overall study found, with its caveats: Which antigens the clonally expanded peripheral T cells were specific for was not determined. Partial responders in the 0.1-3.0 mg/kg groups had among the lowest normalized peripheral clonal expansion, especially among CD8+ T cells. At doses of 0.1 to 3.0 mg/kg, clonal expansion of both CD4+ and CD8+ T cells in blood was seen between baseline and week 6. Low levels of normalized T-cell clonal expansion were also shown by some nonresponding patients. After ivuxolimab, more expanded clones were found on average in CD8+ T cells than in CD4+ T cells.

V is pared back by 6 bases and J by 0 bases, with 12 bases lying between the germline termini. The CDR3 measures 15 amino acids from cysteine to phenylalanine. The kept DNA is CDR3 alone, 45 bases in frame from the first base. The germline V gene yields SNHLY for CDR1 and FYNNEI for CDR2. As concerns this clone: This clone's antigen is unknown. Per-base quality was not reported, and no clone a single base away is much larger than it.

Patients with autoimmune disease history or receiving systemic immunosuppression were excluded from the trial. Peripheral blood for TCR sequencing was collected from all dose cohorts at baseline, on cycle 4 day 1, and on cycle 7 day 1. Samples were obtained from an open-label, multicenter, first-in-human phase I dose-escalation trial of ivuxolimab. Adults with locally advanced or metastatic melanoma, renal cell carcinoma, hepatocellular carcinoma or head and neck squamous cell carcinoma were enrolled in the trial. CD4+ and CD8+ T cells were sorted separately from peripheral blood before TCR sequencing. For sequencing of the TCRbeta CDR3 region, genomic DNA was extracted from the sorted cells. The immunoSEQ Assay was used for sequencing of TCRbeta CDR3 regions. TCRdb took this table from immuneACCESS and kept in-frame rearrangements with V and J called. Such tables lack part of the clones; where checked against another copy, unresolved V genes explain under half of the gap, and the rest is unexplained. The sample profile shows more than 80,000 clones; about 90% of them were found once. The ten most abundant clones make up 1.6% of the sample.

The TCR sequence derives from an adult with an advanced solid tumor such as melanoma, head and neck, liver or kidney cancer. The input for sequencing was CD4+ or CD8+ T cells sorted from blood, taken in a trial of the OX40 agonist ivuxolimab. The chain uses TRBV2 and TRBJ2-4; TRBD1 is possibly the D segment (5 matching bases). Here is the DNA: TGTGCCAGCAGGTGGGGCTCTGTAGCCAAAAACATTCAGTACTTC. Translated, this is CASRWGSVAKNIQYF.